This T cell receptor beta chain was captured in a study of radiation and T cells in renal cell carcinoma. As regards this clone: The antigen remains undetermined.

Sequencing was performed with immunoSEQ multiplex PCR; in TCRdb, only in-frame clones are kept and a portion is missing. Of 100,000 to 150,000 clones listed, more than 70% are singletons. Points from the study as a whole: In blood, top tumor clones expanded by 2 weeks, shrinking by 4.

Germline CDR1 MNHNS, CDR2 SASEGT. The CDR3 contains 13 residues. The ends lost 8 bases at V and 0 bases at J; junction bases unmatched: 1. Indicated time point: blood 2 weeks post-SBRT. The sample's treatment: 15 Gy SBRT to primary tumor, nephrectomy 4 weeks later. Blood was sampled at baseline, 2 weeks and 4 weeks after SBRT. The sequence was obtained from a woman aged 70-85 years with renal cell carcinoma. The chain recombines TRBV6-1 with TRBJ1-5, with 7 bases fitting TRBD1. Sequencing was performed on blood, taken from a patient whose treatment included radiotherapy and nephrectomy. In DNA, the CDR3 is TGTGCCAGCGGGACAGATAGCAATCAGCCCCAGCATTTT. Its protein product is CASGTDSNQPQHF.